This T cell receptor (beta chain) was sequenced for a study of T cell responses to AZD1222 COVID-19 vaccine. Study results and limitations: Only 5 or 6 people who got AZD1222 tested seropositive at baseline. Repertoires were collected only later (after the peak T cell response had occurred). Donor demographics were predominantly white British with a female majority; clonal diversity may be underestimated.

Sequencing was performed with immunoSEQ multiplex PCR; in TCRdb, only in-frame clones are kept and a portion is missing. The repertoire includes 170,000 or so clones, just over 90% of them detected once, and approximately 1.5% sits in the top ten. A remark on this clone: Its antigen is as yet unknown.

In germline, CDR1 is SGHDN, CDR2 FVKESK. The CDR3 totals 15 residues. V was clipped by 0 bases and J by 3 bases, with 11 bases between them. The chain is built from TRBV14 and TRBJ1-2; D uncertain. The specimen was peripheral blood, collected on day 0 of AZD1222 vaccination. This receptor was obtained from an adult in good health. This chain's CDR3 is CASSQENGEHYGYTF. CDR3 in DNA: TGTGCCAGCAGCCAAGAAAACGGGGAACACTATGGCTACACCTTC.